These T cell receptor beta chains were read from a single sample in a study of shared clonotypes between healthy human individuals. The method was immunoSEQ multiplex PCR; TCRdb's version includes in-frame clones alone and lacks a portion of them. Seen here are about 590,000 clones, over 95% observed once, and the top ten hold roughly 0.1%. Sequencing input: naive CD8+ T cells sorted from blood. The receptors were sampled from a woman aged 25-40 years in good health. The CDR3 runs from the conserved cysteine through the conserved F or W. A D gene is named only where the DNA matches it firmly. For some rows the clone size is stated as once, few or many, or as a class when expanded; others skip it.

>-|-|TRBV19|TRBJ2-7|13
CASSIYNSYEQYF
TGTGCCAGTAGTATTTACAACAGCTACGAGCAGTACTTC
>-|once|TRBV6-1|TRBJ2-1|15
CASSDFSGPYNEQFF
TGTGCCAGCAGTGATTTTAGCGGCCCCTACAATGAGCAGTTCTTC
>TRBD2|-|TRBV5-8|TRBJ2-2|20
CASSLGAGTSGIFDTGELFF
TGTGCCAGCAGCTTGGGAGCCGGGACTAGCGGGATATTCGACACCGGGGAGCTGTTTTTT
>-|-|TRBV5-6|TRBJ2-3|16
CASSHHRGMGTDTQYF
TGTGCCAGCAGCCACCACCGGGGGATGGGGACAGATACGCAGTATTTT
>-|-|TRBV29-1|TRBJ1-1|12
CSVELPGTEAFF
TGCAGCGTTGAACTCCCCGGCACTGAAGCTTTCTTT
>TRBD1|-|TRBV19|TRBJ2-7|14
CASSGTGTSYEQYF
TGTGCCAGTAGCGGGACAGGGACCTCCTACGAGCAGTACTTC
>-|-|TRBV9|TRBJ1-3|19
CASSVETARSFVGGNTIYF
TGTGCCAGCAGCGTAGAGACAGCGCGGTCGTTCGTTGGTGGAAACACCATATATTTT
>TRBD2|-|TRBV25-1|TRBJ2-2|14
CASRKLAGTGELFF
TGTGCCAGCAGGAAACTAGCGGGCACCGGGGAGCTGTTTTTT
>-|-|TRBV27|TRBJ1-5|13
CASSLTGNQPQHF
TGTGCCAGCAGTTTAACGGGCAATCAGCCCCAGCATTTT
>-|-|TRBV25-1|TRBJ1-1|14
CASIGGIRSTEAFF
TGTGCCAGCATTGGGGGAATAAGGTCCACTGAAGCTTTCTTT
>-|-|TRBV28|TRBJ2-1|15
CASSLRRDSYNEQFF
TGTGCCAGCAGTTTGAGGCGGGACTCCTACAATGAGCAGTTCTTC
>TRBD1|-|TRBV7-9|TRBJ2-7|16
CASSYDRGPTSYEQYF
TGTGCCAGCAGCTATGACAGGGGTCCAACCTCCTACGAGCAGTACTTC
>-|-|TRBV2|TRBJ1-2|15
CASSEGEAGRYGYTF
TGTGCCAGCAGTGAAGGCGAGGCGGGGCGGTATGGCTACACCTTC
>TRBD1|-|TRBV4-1|TRBJ1-1|15
CASSHQGAGNTEAFF
TGCGCCAGCAGCCATCAGGGGGCCGGGAACACTGAAGCTTTCTTT
>-|-|TRBV2|TRBJ1-2|16
CASRSRDGTLNYGYTF
TGTGCCAGCAGGTCAAGGGATGGAACTCTTAACTATGGCTACACCTTC
>-|-|TRBV19|TRBJ1-1|13
CASSPDLAAEAFF
TGTGCCAGTAGCCCCGATCTCGCCGCTGAAGCTTTCTTT